The text below deals with one T cell receptor (beta chain). In the original analysis: Reference gene primer amplification yielded estimated nucleated cell counts. The table came from immunoSEQ multiplex PCR; TCRdb's copy has only in-frame clones and leaves some out. That table is the source of V, J and clone size, and D and trimming were worked out from the DNA. The sample lists 200,000 to 250,000 clones, around 89% occurring once. The sample comes from a study of blood T cell repertoires in COVID-19. CDR3 length: 12 residues. CDR1 is MGHRA and CDR2 is YSYEKL in the germline V gene. Trimming pared 1 base from V and 6 bases from J, leaving 7 bases between.

The gene calls are TRBV4-1 and TRBJ2-7; D possibly corresponds to TRBD2 (5 bases). The receptor's source is a woman aged 25 to 39 with COVID-19, enrolled during active disease. The sequenced sample consisted of peripheral blood. CDR3 sequence reads: CASSQVGGEQYV. CDR3 coding DNA: TGCGCCAGCAGCCAAGTTGGAGGCGAGCAGTACGTC.